This T cell receptor beta chain was recorded in a study of blood T cell repertoires in COVID-19. On the study more broadly: Italy, Spain and the United States were the sources of the convalescent and acute COVID-19 samples. PBMCs, B-cell-depleted T cells, or T cells provided the cDNA or gDNA that made up the material.

The CDR3 runs to 13 residues. CDR1 and CDR2 from the germline V gene are SGHVS and FNYEAQ. V was pared by 4 bases and J by 7 bases, with 7 bases of the junction left unmatched. Individuals drawn from approximately 26 US areas were about 18 to 95 years old. Participant reports of clinical history set cohort assignment. Assay used: immunoSEQ multiplex PCR; TCRdb lists only in-frame clones, some missing. The profile shows 390,000 or so clones, roughly 87% of them singletons. Sequencing input: PBMCs or T cells enriched from blood (not recorded which). V usage is TRBV7-6 and J usage is TRBJ2-7, with 7 bases aligning to TRBD1. The receptor was isolated from a woman between 45 and 60 years old who had recovered from COVID-19. CDR3 residues: CASSSQGVREQYF. CDR3 DNA: TGTGCCAGCAGCTCCCAGGGGGTGAGGGAGCAGTACTTC.